Listed below are T cell receptor beta chains from one sample, sequenced in a study of blood T cell repertoires in COVID-19. The assay was immunoSEQ multiplex PCR, and TCRdb's table has in-frame clones only and misses some. The profile shows 200,000 to 250,000 clones, over 75% of them singletons. Material: PBMCs or T cells enriched from blood (not recorded which). All receptors come from a man younger than 40 with acute COVID-19. Both conserved end residues are part of each CDR3. Each record gives: D gene, J gene, V gene, clone size, CDR3 protein, CDR3 DNA. A D gene is named only where the DNA matches it firmly. For some rows the clone size is stated as once, few or many, or as a class when expanded; others skip it.

TRBD1	TRBJ1-1	TRBV19	NA	CASLDRGRTEAFF	TGTGCCAGTCTTGACAGGGGGCGCACTGAAGCTTTCTTT
TRBD1	TRBJ1-2	TRBV3-1/TRBV3-2	NA	CASGQGAHGYTF	TGTGCCAGCGGACAGGGGGCTCATGGCTACACCTTC
TRBD1	TRBJ1-2	TRBV7-2	NA	CASSPTGQGGYTF	TGTGCCAGCAGCCCGACAGGGCAGGGTGGCTACACCTTC
TRBD1	TRBJ1-5	TRBV4-1	NA	CASSQVMGTGNQPQHF	TGCGCCAGCAGCCAAGTCATGGGGACAGGGAATCAGCCCCAGCATTTT
TRBD2	TRBJ2-5	TRBV11-2	NA	CASSRGLAGAGSETQYF	TGTGCCAGCAGCCGCGGACTAGCGGGGGCCGGTTCGGAGACCCAGTACTTC
NA	TRBJ2-7	TRBV11-2	NA	CASSLYAPSSYEQYF	TGTGCCAGCAGCTTATATGCGCCTAGCTCCTACGAGCAGTACTTC
TRBD2	TRBJ2-2	TRBV5-1	once	CASSTGLGGGAVGELFF	TGCGCCAGCAGCACCGGTCTAGGCGGGGGGGCCGTCGGGGAGCTGTTTTTT
TRBD1	TRBJ1-3	TRBV6-5	NA	CASKATGSGNTIYF	TGTGCCAGCAAGGCGACAGGGTCCGGAAACACCATATATTTT
TRBD1	TRBJ1-4	TRBV28	few	CASIRIRDRGRDEKLFF	TGTGCCAGCATACGGATCCGGGACAGGGGTAGAGATGAAAAACTGTTTTTT
TRBD2	TRBJ2-7	TRBV12-3/TRBV12-4	NA	CASSSYGTSEYF	TGTGCCAGCAGTTCCTATGGGACTAGCGAGTACTTC
TRBD1	TRBJ1-2	TRBV19	NA	CASSTEDRENTHTF	TGTGCCAGTAGTACGGAGGACAGGGAAAATACACACACCTTC
TRBD1	TRBJ1-4	TRBV5-1	once	CASSVTGGNEKLFF	TGCGCCAGCAGCGTGACAGGGGGTAATGAAAAACTGTTTTTT
NA	TRBJ1-2	TRBV28	NA	CASRIAASFYGYTF	TGTGCCAGCAGGATAGCGGCCAGCTTTTATGGCTACACCTTC
TRBD1	TRBJ1-3	TRBV30	NA	CAWSPGQRGNTIYF	TGTGCCTGGAGTCCGGGACAGCGTGGAAACACCATATATTTT
NA	TRBJ1-1	TRBV18	once	CASSLLGDTEAFF	TGTGCCAGCTCTCTCCTGGGAGACACTGAAGCTTTCTTT
NA	TRBJ1-2	TRBV4-1	NA	CASSQDGAFYGYTF	TGCGCCAGCAGCCAAGATGGAGCGTTCTATGGCTACACCTTC
NA	TRBJ2-1	TRBV18	NA	CASSPGVTSYNEQFF	TGTGCCAGCTCTCCCGGGGTGACTTCCTACAATGAGCAGTTCTTC
NA	TRBJ2-6	TRBV28	NA	CASSSPPTGANVLTF	TGTGCCAGCAGTTCCCCCCCCACTGGGGCCAACGTCCTGACTTTC
NA	TRBJ2-7	TRBV12-5	NA	CASGGALRVVEQYF	TGTGCTAGTGGTGGAGCCCTCCGCGTAGTCGAGCAGTACTTC
NA	TRBJ1-4	TRBV5-6	NA	CASSPQGRLGEKLFF	TGTGCCAGCAGCCCTCAGGGGCGGCTTGGTGAAAAACTGTTTTTT
NA	TRBJ1-2	TRBV24-1	once	CATSDYPQGHGYTF	TGTGCCACCAGTGATTATCCCCAGGGTCATGGCTACACCTTC
TRBD1	TRBJ1-2	TRBV5-4	NA	CASSLESGGAYGYTF	TGTGCCAGCAGCTTGGAGTCAGGGGGCGCCTATGGCTACACCTTC
NA	TRBJ1-1	TRBV6-6	once	CASSYSLPGEGTEAFF	TGTGCCAGCAGTTACTCGTTGCCAGGGGAGGGCACTGAAGCTTTCTTT
NA	TRBJ2-7	TRBV2	NA	CASSVGETYEQYF	TGTGCCAGCAGTGTAGGAGAGACCTACGAGCAGTACTTC
TRBD1	TRBJ1-6	TRBV6-5	few	CASSRGQGGSPLHF	TGTGCCAGCAGCAGAGGACAGGGCGGTTCACCCCTCCACTTT
NA	TRBJ1-6	TRBV10-2	NA	CASSEDRNSPLHF	TGCGCCAGCAGTGAGGACAGGAATTCACCCCTCCACTTT
NA	TRBJ1-1	TRBV6-6	NA	CASSYAEMNTEAFF	TGTGCCAGCAGTTACGCAGAAATGAACACTGAAGCTTTCTTT
TRBD1	TRBJ1-2	TRBV25-1	NA	CASSDPGGGRGYTF	TGTGCCAGCAGTGACCCAGGGGGCGGCCGTGGCTACACCTTC
NA	TRBJ1-1	TRBV5-1	NA	CASSLDPGVGTEAFF	TGCGCCAGCAGCTTGGATCCAGGGGTCGGCACTGAAGCTTTCTTT
TRBD1	TRBJ1-2	TRBV27	NA	CASSLDRGNNYGYTF	TGTGCCAGCAGCCTGGACAGGGGAAATAACTATGGCTACACCTTC
NA	TRBJ1-5	TRBV19	NA	CASSMGGGYQPQHF	TGTGCCAGTAGTATGGGAGGCGGTTATCAGCCCCAGCATTTT
NA	TRBJ2-1	TRBV3-1/TRBV3-2	NA	CASSQVPTGGPKNEQFF	TGTGCCAGCAGCCAAGTTCCGACGGGGGGCCCCAAAAATGAGCAGTTCTTC
NA	TRBJ1-6	TRBV19	NA	CASSETNPKNSPLHF	TGTGCCAGTAGTGAAACAAATCCCAAAAATTCACCCCTCCACTTT
NA	TRBJ1-6	TRBV30	NA	CAWGDSGNSPLHF	TGTGCCTGGGGGGACTCAGGAAATTCACCCCTCCACTTT
NA	TRBJ1-3	TRBV7-9	NA	CASSFPAGDSGNTIYF	TGTGCCAGCAGCTTTCCTGCGGGGGACTCTGGAAACACCATATATTTT
NA	TRBJ1-2	TRBV5-3	NA	CARSFEGGNYGYTF	TGTGCCAGAAGCTTTGAGGGAGGTAACTATGGCTACACCTTC
TRBD1	TRBJ2-5	TRBV10-3	NA	CAISHRGEQETQYF	TGTGCCATCAGTCACAGGGGAGAGCAAGAGACCCAGTACTTC
TRBD1	TRBJ1-3	TRBV5-4	NA	CASSSGQGRNTIYF	TGTGCCAGCAGCTCCGGACAGGGGAGAAACACCATATATTTT
NA	TRBJ1-2	TRBV14	NA	CASSLPRGTVYGYTF	TGTGCCAGCAGCCTGCCTAGGGGTACCGTCTATGGCTACACCTTC
NA	TRBJ2-7	TRBV6-5	NA	CASSYAARHPPRQYF	TGTGCCAGCAGTTACGCGGCCCGCCATCCCCCTCGGCAGTACTTC
TRBD1	TRBJ1-6	TRBV10-3	NA	CATGGTGGGPLHF	TGTGCCACAGGGGGGACAGGGGGAGGACCCCTCCACTTT
NA	TRBJ2-7	TRBV19	NA	CASSIEGGYEQYF	TGTGCCAGTAGTATTGAGGGGGGGTACGAGCAGTACTTC
TRBD1	TRBJ1-6	TRBV28	NA	CASGTGNSPLHF	TGTGCCAGTGGGACAGGGAATTCACCCCTCCACTTT
NA	TRBJ1-2	TRBV4-2	NA	CASSQDKATEEFYGYTF	TGTGCCAGCAGCCAAGATAAGGCGACGGAGGAATTCTATGGCTACACCTTC
NA	TRBJ1-1	TRBV29-1	few	CSVERQVGTEAFF	TGCAGCGTTGAAAGACAGGTGGGAACTGAAGCTTTCTTT
TRBD1	TRBJ1-3	TRBV18	NA	CASSPTDRASGNTIYF	TGTGCCAGCTCACCAACGGACAGGGCCTCTGGAAACACCATATATTTT
NA	TRBJ1-4	TRBV9	NA	CASSPRGGATNEKLFF	TGTGCCAGCAGCCCCCGGGGAGGGGCAACTAATGAAAAACTGTTTTTT
NA	TRBJ1-1	TRBV19	NA	CASSSSRRENTAFF	TGTGCCAGTAGCTCCTCTCGCAGGGAAAATACAGCTTTCTTT
TRBD1	TRBJ1-5	TRBV18	NA	CASSRDRDSNQPQHF	TGTGCCAGCTCACGAGACAGGGATAGCAATCAGCCCCAGCATTTT
TRBD1	TRBJ2-2	TRBV6-1	once	CASSEGTGGAGELFF	TGTGCCAGCAGTGAAGGGACAGGGGGAGCCGGGGAGCTGTTTTTT
TRBD2	TRBJ2-2	TRBV5-4	NA	CASSSKRGGNTGELFF	TGTGCCAGCAGCTCCAAGCGGGGGGGCAATACCGGGGAGCTGTTTTTT
NA	TRBJ1-2	TRBV19	NA	CASSAYIDFNYGYTF	TGTGCCAGTAGTGCTTACATCGATTTTAACTATGGCTACACCTTC
NA	TRBJ2-2	TRBV5-1	few	CASFMGQGSTGELFF	TGCGCCAGCTTCATGGGGCAGGGTAGCACCGGGGAGCTGTTTTTT
NA	TRBJ1-1	TRBV21-1	once	CASRDGTGRRSTEAFF	TGTGCCAGCAGGGACGGGACAGGGAGACGTAGCACTGAAGCTTTCTTT
NA	TRBJ1-3	TRBV13	NA	CASSLGRPSGNTIYF	TGTGCCAGCAGCTTAGGCAGGCCCTCTGGAAACACCATATATTTT
TRBD1	TRBJ2-2	TRBV7-9	NA	CASSSGQGNTGELFF	TGTGCCAGCAGCTCTGGACAGGGGAACACCGGGGAGCTGTTTTTT
NA	TRBJ1-1	TRBV4-1	NA	CASSQASEAFF	TGCGCCAGCAGCCAAGCCTCTGAAGCTTTCTTT
TRBD2	TRBJ2-1	TRBV27	NA	CASSSSGGAVNEQFF	TGTGCCAGCAGTTCTAGCGGGGGGGCGGTAAATGAGCAGTTCTTC
NA	TRBJ1-6	TRBV7-3	many	CASSLTEGRFGSPLHF	TGTGCCAGCAGCTTAACGGAGGGCAGGTTCGGTTCACCCCTCCACTTT